This paragraph covers one T cell receptor (beta chain) sequence. Donors counted as nominally healthy when sampled, yet unrecorded immune exposures were likely. The data were taken from a study of cytomegalovirus exposure and HLA in healthy donors. The PCR had 60 Vbeta and 13 Jbeta primers. Clones were sequenced by immunoSEQ multiplex PCR, and TCRdb holds only the in-frame ones, with some missing. The data contain around 130,000 clones, approximately 82% of them singletons. Trimming took off 3 bases at V and 3 bases at J, with 8 bases between the two ends. There are 14 residues in the CDR3. The germline V gene has CDR1 LNHNV and CDR2 YYDKDF (reference sequence).

The sequencing input was PBMCs. The sequence was obtained from a woman between 18 and 29 years old in good health and CMV-seropositive. The chain has TRBV15 and TRBJ1-4; the D gene is possibly TRBD1 (5 bases). CDR3 nucleotides: TGTGCCACCAGCAGGGGGCCGGCTAATGAAAAACTGTTTTTT. It specifies CATSRGPANEKLFF.